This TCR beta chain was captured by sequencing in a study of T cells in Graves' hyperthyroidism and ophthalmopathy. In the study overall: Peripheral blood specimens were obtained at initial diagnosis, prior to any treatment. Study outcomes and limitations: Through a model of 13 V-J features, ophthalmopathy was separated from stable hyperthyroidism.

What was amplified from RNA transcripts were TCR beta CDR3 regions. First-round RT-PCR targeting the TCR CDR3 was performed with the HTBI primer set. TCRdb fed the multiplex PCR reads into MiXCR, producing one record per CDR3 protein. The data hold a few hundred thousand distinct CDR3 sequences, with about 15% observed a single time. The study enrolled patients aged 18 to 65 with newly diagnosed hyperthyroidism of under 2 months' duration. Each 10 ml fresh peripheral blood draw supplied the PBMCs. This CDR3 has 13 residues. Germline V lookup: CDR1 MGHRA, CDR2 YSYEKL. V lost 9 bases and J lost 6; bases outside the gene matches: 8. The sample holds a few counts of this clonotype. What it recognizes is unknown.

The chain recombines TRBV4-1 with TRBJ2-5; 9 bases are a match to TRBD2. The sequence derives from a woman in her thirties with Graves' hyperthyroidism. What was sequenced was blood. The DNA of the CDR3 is TGCGCCAGTCGCGGGAGGGGCGGGCAGACCCAGTACTTC. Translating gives CASRGRGGQTQYF.